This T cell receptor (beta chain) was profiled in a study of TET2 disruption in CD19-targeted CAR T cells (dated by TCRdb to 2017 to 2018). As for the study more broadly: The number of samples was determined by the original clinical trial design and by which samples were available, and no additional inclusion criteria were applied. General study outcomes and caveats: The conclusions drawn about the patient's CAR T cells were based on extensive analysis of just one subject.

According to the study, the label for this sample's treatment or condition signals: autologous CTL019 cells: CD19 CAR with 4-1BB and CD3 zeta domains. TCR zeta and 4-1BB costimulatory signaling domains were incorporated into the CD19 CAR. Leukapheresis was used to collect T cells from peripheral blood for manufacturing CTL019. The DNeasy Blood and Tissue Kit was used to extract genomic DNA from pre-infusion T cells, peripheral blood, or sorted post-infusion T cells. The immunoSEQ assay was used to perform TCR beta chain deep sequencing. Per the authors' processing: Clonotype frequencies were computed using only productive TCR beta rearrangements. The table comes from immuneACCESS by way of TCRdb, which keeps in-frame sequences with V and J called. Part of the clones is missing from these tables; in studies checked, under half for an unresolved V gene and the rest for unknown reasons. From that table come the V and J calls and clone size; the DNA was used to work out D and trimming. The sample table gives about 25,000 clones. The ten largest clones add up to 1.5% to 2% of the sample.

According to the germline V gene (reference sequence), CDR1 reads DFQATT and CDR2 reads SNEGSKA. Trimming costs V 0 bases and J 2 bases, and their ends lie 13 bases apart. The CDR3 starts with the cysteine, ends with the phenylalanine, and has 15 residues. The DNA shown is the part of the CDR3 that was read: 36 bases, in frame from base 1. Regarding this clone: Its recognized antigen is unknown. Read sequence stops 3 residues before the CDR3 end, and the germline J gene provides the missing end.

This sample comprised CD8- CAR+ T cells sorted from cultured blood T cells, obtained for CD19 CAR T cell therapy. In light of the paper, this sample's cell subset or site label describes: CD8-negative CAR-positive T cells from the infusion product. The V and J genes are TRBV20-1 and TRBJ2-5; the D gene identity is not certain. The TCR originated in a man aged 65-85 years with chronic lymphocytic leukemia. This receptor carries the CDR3 CSARDQARHQETQYF. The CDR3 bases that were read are TGCAGTGCTAGAGATCAAGCCAGACATCAAGAGACC.